Each of the 5 T cell receptor beta chains below was sequenced from the same sample in a study of blood T cell repertoires in COVID-19. Libraries were prepared by immunoSEQ multiplex PCR; TCRdb keeps only in-frame clonotypes and omits some of them. The table lists roughly 160,000 clones, around 80% of them singletons. Material: PBMCs or T cells enriched from blood (not recorded which). The receptors were sampled from an older woman in a cohort exposed to, infected with or recovered from COVID-19 (not recorded which).

The chain has TRBV6-5 and TRBJ2-7; tentatively, D is TRBD1 (6 bases). The germline V gene encodes CDR1 MNHEY and CDR2 SVGAGI. V was trimmed by 6 bases and J by 11 bases, leaving 17 bases between them. The CDR3 runs to 12 residues. CDR3 nucleotide sequence: TGTGCCAGCAGCCCCGGACAGAGGAAGGAGTACTTC. This sequence encodes CASSPGQRKEYF.

The CDR3: CASSLTSSSYEQYF. In nucleotides, the CDR3 is TGTGCCAGCAGCTTGACTAGTAGCTCCTACGAGCAGTACTTC. This rearrangement joins TRBV5-5 to TRBJ2-7, with D perhaps TRBD2 (5 bases). There are 14 residues in the CDR3. Trimming removed 1 base from V and 0 bases from J, with 8 bases in between. Per the germline V gene, CDR1 is SGHKS and CDR2 is YYEKEE (reference sequence).

The chain carries TRBV27 and TRBJ1-1, with D maybe TRBD1 (5 bases). The CDR3 runs 11 residues. With 6 bases removed from V and 9 bases from J, the gap between germline ends came to 11 bases. Germline CDR1 and CDR2: MNHEY and SMNVEV (reference sequence). The CDR3 coding sequence is TGTGCCAGCAGAGGGGCCTGGAAAGCTTTCTTT. Translation: CASRGAWKAFF.

A single count supports this clone. CDR3 in DNA: TGTGCCAGCAGCTTAGAGGGGACTCTTAGCGGGAGGGGTGAGCAGTACTTC. Translated, it gives CASSLEGTLSGRGEQYF. The chain has TRBV13 and TRBJ2-7; 11 nucleotides align to TRBD2. This CDR3 region has 17 residues. Germline V gene sequence: CDR1 PRHDT, CDR2 FYEKMQ (reference sequence). V lost 1 base, J lost 7 bases, and 12 bases stayed unmatched.

The V and J genes are TRBV28 and TRBJ1-2; TRBD1 agrees at 9 bases. V lost 5 bases and J lost 5; bases outside the gene matches: 9. Germline assignment: CDR1 MDHEN and CDR2 SYDVKM. The CDR3 length is 15 residues. CDR3 sequence reads: CASSPGQGIRYGYTF. The CDR3 coding sequence is TGTGCCAGCAGTCCGGGACAGGGAATACGGTATGGCTACACCTTC.